The 31 T cell receptor beta chains given below trace back to one sample, sequenced in a study of T cell responses to AZD1222 COVID-19 vaccine (dated by TCRdb to about 2021). Libraries were built with the immunoSEQ multiplex PCR assay. Imported from immuneACCESS, the table was reduced by TCRdb to in-frame sequences with V and J called. These copies leave out some clones; in studies compared against another copy, an unresolved V gene accounts for under half, and the cause of the remainder is not known. The sample profile shows 85,000 to 130,000 clones; 85% to 90% of them were found once. The biggest ten clones account for approximately 15% of the sample. In the paper's terms, the time point label means: baseline before first vaccination. The material was peripheral blood, obtained on day 0 of AZD1222 vaccination. These receptor sequences come from an adult in good health.

This sequence joins TRBV12-3 or TRBV12-4 and TRBJ1-6; D is undetermined. This CDR3 contains 13 residues. V shed 4 bases and J shed 8 bases, with 9 bases lying between them. The CDR3 is CASSSSQYSPLHF. CDR3 sequence (DNA): TGTGCCAGCAGTTCTAGTCAGTATTCACCCCTCCACTTT.

This sequence joins TRBV24-1 and TRBJ2-1, with 11 bases aligning to TRBD1. The CDR3 consists of 16 residues. The junction had 9 bases not matched to a gene; V was cut back by 5 bases and J by 7 bases. CDR1 is KGHDR and CDR2 is SFDVKD in the germline V gene. CDR3 coding DNA: TGTGCCACCAGTGGTTTCCGGGACAGGGGGATTAATGAGCAGTTCTTC. It codes for CATSGFRDRGINEQFF.

This sequence joins TRBV15 and TRBJ1-4, with 7 nucleotides matching TRBD1. V shed 5 bases, J shed 8 bases, and the junction held 5 bases outside the gene matches. This CDR3 contains 13 residues. Germline V gene sequence: CDR1 LNHNV, CDR2 YYDKDF (reference sequence). The CDR3 nucleotides read TGTGCCACCAGCTCAGGGGGAAGGGAAAAACTGTTTTTT. Its protein is CATSSGGREKLFF.

V and J are TRBV19 and TRBJ1-5; D is perhaps TRBD1 (5 bases). Germline lookup yields CDR1 LNHDA and CDR2 SQIVND (reference sequence). This CDR3 has 19 amino acids. V was pared by 8 bases and J by 0 bases, with 26 bases between. The CDR3 spells CASSSGPVKATHSNQPQHF. In DNA form, the CDR3 reads TGTGCCAGTTCTTCAGGGCCGGTTAAAGCGACCCATAGCAATCAGCCCCAGCATTTT.

The rearrangement links TRBV11-1 to TRBJ2-7; the D gene could be TRBD1 or TRBD2 (6 bases each). V lost 4 bases, J lost 6 bases, and 16 bases lay in between. The CDR3 extends over 14 amino acids. The germline V gene has CDR1 SGHAT and CDR2 FQDESV (reference sequence). The CDR3: CASSWDRRGFEQYF. The CDR3, as DNA: TGTGCCAGCAGCTGGGATCGGAGGGGGTTCGAGCAGTACTTC.

This chain uses TRBV23-1 with TRBJ1-1; D is perhaps TRBD1 (5 bases). TRBV23-1 qualifies as an ORF whose function is uncertain. The CDR3 loop spans 17 amino acids. V lost 3 bases to trimming and J lost 6 bases, with 23 bases between them. CDR3 loop: CASSQPQGRGGDPEAFF. In nucleotides, the CDR3 is TGCGCCAGCAGTCAGCCCCAGGGCCGAGGAGGAGATCCTGAAGCTTTCTTT.

V is TRBV11-2 and J is TRBJ2-7, with D perhaps matching TRBD1 (6 bases). The V gene's germline CDR1 is SGHAT and CDR2 FQNNGV. The V end lost 1 base, the J end lost 6 bases, and 13 bases lay between the germline ends. The CDR3 is 14 amino acids. The CDR3 reads CASSLAPQGPEQYF. DNA of the CDR3: TGTGCCAGCAGCTTAGCCCCACAGGGTCCCGAGCAGTACTTC.

The chain employs TRBV9 and TRBJ1-1, with a possible D match to TRBD1 (5 bases). The V and J ends lost 3 bases and 5 bases respectively, with 20 bases between them. The CDR3 has 16 amino acids. Germline values: CDR1 SGDLS, CDR2 YYNGEE. The chain's CDR3 is CASSEGRRTSSTEAFF. As DNA, the CDR3 is TGTGCCAGCAGCGAAGGACGGCGGACATCGAGTACTGAAGCTTTCTTT.

CDR3 nucleotides: TGCGCCAGCAGCCAAGGTACTAGCAGGGATACGCAGTATTTT. It yields the protein CASSQGTSRDTQYF. This chain joins TRBV4-1 and TRBJ2-3, with D possibly matching TRBD2 (6 bases). V shed 1 base and J shed 6 bases, with 11 bases lying between them. CDR3 length: 14 residues. CDR1 is MGHRA, CDR2 YSYEKL, per germline.

CDR3: CSGSLAGSTDTQYF. DNA for the CDR3: TGCAGCGGATCACTAGCGGGCAGCACAGATACGCAGTATTTT. V and J are TRBV29-1 and TRBJ2-3; 9 positions agree with TRBD2. CDR1 and CDR2 (germline): SQVTM, ANQGSEA. Germline trimming cut 7 bases from V and 0 bases from J; bases unmatched to any gene: 5. This CDR3 spans 14 amino acids.

The chain joins TRBV10-3 to TRBJ2-7; 9 bases match TRBD1. Per the germline V gene, CDR1 is ENHRY and CDR2 is SYGVKD. The ends lost 5 bases at V and 2 bases at J; junction bases unmatched: 4. This CDR3 contains 14 residues. This chain's CDR3 is CAISRGTGPYEQYF. Here the CDR3 DNA reads TGTGCCATCAGTCGAGGGACAGGGCCCTACGAGCAGTACTTC.

This chain links TRBV7-7 with TRBJ2-2, with TRBD1 matching 8 bases. CDR3 length: 14 amino acids. Unmatched junction bases numbered 2, after V lost 5 bases and J lost 3 bases. In germline, CDR1 is SSHAT, CDR2 FNYEAQ (reference sequence). The CDR3: CASSLGQDTGELFF. In DNA, the CDR3 is TGTGCCAGCAGCCTGGGACAGGACACCGGGGAGCTGTTTTTT.

The rearrangement joins TRBV7-8 to TRBJ1-5; D not certain. The germline V gene has CDR1 SGHVS and CDR2 FQNEAQ. The CDR3 runs 16 residues. V lost 5 bases, J lost 7 bases, and 21 bases lay in between. The CDR3 loop reads CASSPSRLWGGQPQHF. As DNA, the CDR3 is TGTGCCAGCAGCCCCTCAAGATTATGGGGTGGACAGCCCCAGCATTTT.

This sequence joins TRBV19 and TRBJ1-5; D is possibly TRBD1 (5 bases). CDR1 is LNHDA and CDR2 is SQIVND in the germline V gene (reference sequence). CDR3 length: 13 amino acids. Trimming shortened V by 5 bases and J by 9 bases, and 14 bases separated the two germline ends. The CDR3 is CASSRQTHPPQHF. As DNA, the CDR3 is TGTGCCAGTAGTCGACAGACCCATCCGCCCCAGCATTTT. Together with reference TRBV19 and TRBJ1-5, the CDR3 gives the full variable domain: DGGITQSPKYLFRKEGQNVTLSCEQNLNHDAMYWYRQDPGQGLRLIYYSQIVNDFQKGDIAEGYSVSREKKESFPLTVTSAQKNPTAFYLCASSRQTHPPQHFGDGTRLSIL.

V is TRBV5-1 and J is TRBJ2-1, with 8 bases that match TRBD2. The germline CDR1 and CDR2 sequences are SGHRS and YFSETQ. The J segment lost 7 bases and the V segment lost 3 bases, leaving 9 bases of the junction unmatched. The CDR3 sequence is 15 residues long. This CDR3 is CASSSKREKGNEQFF. The CDR3 nucleotides read TGCGCCAGCAGCTCCAAGCGGGAGAAAGGTAATGAGCAGTTCTTC.

This chain uses TRBV7-3 with TRBJ1-1, with 8 nucleotides matching TRBD1. The CDR3 is 13 residues long. Trimming took 3 bases from V and 7 from J; bases not matched to a gene: 4. Germline V gene sequence: CDR1 SGHTA, CDR2 FQGTGA. CDR3 bases: TGTGCCAGCAGCTTCGACAGGGGACGTGAAGCTTTCTTT. It translates to CASSFDRGREAFF.

This clone showed up just once. The rearrangement joins TRBV5-6 to TRBJ1-2; no clear D. The CDR3 length is 16 residues. The ends were cut back, 6 bases at V and 1 base at J, with 19 bases in the middle. Per the germline V gene, CDR1 is SGHDT and CDR2 is YYEEEE. As DNA, the CDR3 is TGTGCCAGCACCCCCCTTCAGGACCCCCTTAACTATGGCTACACCTTC. It is translated as CASTPLQDPLNYGYTF.

This chain connects TRBV6-6 to TRBJ2-1; 9 bases fit TRBD2. Germline CDR1 and CDR2: MNHNY and SVGAGI (reference sequence). There are 15 residues in the CDR3. After removal of 5 bases from V and 3 bases from J, the junction contained 5 bases not matched to a gene. The CDR3 coding sequence is TGTGCCAGCAGTGTGGGACTAGCCATCTACAATGAGCAGTTCTTC. It is translated as CASSVGLAIYNEQFF.

This chain joins TRBV4-1 and TRBJ1-1, with D uncertain. V lost 4 bases and J 3 bases, leaving 12 bases between the germline ends. The germline V gene encodes CDR1 MGHRA and CDR2 YSYEKL. CDR3 length: 14 amino acids. The CDR3 is CASSPPSGYTEAFF. The DNA for the CDR3 is TGCGCCAGCAGCCCGCCCTCGGGGTACACTGAAGCTTTCTTT.

The chain recombines TRBV6-5 with TRBJ2-7, with D tentatively TRBD1 or TRBD2 (6 bases each). V shed 11 bases and J shed 4 bases, with 24 bases lying between them. In germline, CDR1 is MNHEY, CDR2 SVGAGI. The CDR3 length is 15 residues. The CDR3 here is CALTNLPGASYEQYF. The CDR3, as DNA: TGTGCCTTAACAAATCTTCCGGGGGCATCGTACGAGCAGTACTTC.

The sample holds a few counts of this clone. The CDR3 DNA sequence: TGTGCCATCAGTGAGTCGTGGAATTCACCCCTCCACTTT. This translates into CAISESWNSPLHF. The chain joins TRBV10-3 to TRBJ1-6; D is undetermined. This CDR3 is 13 amino acids long. The germline V gene has CDR1 ENHRY and CDR2 SYGVKD. Trimming stripped 0 bases from V and 7 bases from J, with 4 bases between.

The chain is built from TRBV28 and TRBJ2-7; 7 bases map to TRBD1. In germline, CDR1 is MDHEN, CDR2 SYDVKM. The CDR3 length is 14 residues. J lost 3 bases, V lost 10 bases, and 12 bases had no gene match. CDR3 in amino acids: CATLRQGVFYEQYF. CDR3 bases: TGTGCCACCCTCAGACAGGGAGTGTTCTACGAGCAGTACTTC.

This rearrangement joins TRBV5-1 to TRBJ2-7; tentatively, D is TRBD2 (6 bases). Germline assignment: CDR1 SGHRS and CDR2 YFSETQ. Trimming shortened V by 0 bases and J by 0 bases, and 16 bases separated the two germline ends. This CDR3 has 17 amino acids. In DNA, the CDR3 is TGCGCCAGCAGCTTGGGAGCGGGTTATTCCTCCTCCTACGAGCAGTACTTC. Its protein is CASSLGAGYSSSYEQYF. The complete variable domain, with remaining parts taken from reference TRBV5-1 and TRBJ2-7, reads KAGVTQTPRYLIKTRGQQVTLSCSPISGHRSVSWYQQTPGQGLQFLFEYFSETQRNKGNFPGRFSGRQFSNSRSEMNVSTLELGDSALYLCASSLGAGYSSSYEQYFGPGTRLTVT.

The chain carries TRBV27 and TRBJ2-6; D unclear. The CDR3 runs 14 residues. With 10 bases removed from V and 13 bases from J, the gap between germline ends came to 23 bases. CDR1 is MNHEY, CDR2 SMNVEV, per germline (reference sequence). The CDR3 is CATYAPGGSMVLTF. In DNA form, the CDR3 reads TGTGCCACCTACGCCCCAGGCGGTTCAATGGTCCTGACTTTC. Combining the CDR3 with reference TRBV27 and TRBJ2-6 gives the whole variable domain EAQVTQNPRYLITVTGKKLTVTCSQNMNHEYMSWYRQDPGLGLRQIYYSMNVEVTDKGDVPEGYKVSRKEKRNFPLILESPSPNQTSLYFCATYAPGGSMVLTFGAGSRLTVL.

The gene calls are TRBV19 and TRBJ1-2, with a possible D match to TRBD1 (5 bases). Germline V CDR1 and CDR2: LNHDA, SQIVND (reference sequence). V was clipped by 3 bases and J by 8 bases, with 10 bases between them. CDR3 size: 12 residues. CDR3 sequence: CASSIQGVGYTF. The CDR3, as DNA: TGTGCCAGTAGTATTCAGGGAGTCGGCTACACCTTC.

The chain uses TRBV19 and TRBJ1-2; D remains ambiguous. The CDR3 is 13 amino acids. Germline lookup yields CDR1 LNHDA and CDR2 SQIVND (reference sequence). V lost 4 bases, J lost 4 bases, and 10 bases lay in between. CDR3 loop: CASSTSGPYGYTF. The CDR3 DNA reads TGTGCCAGTAGTACCTCTGGACCCTATGGCTACACCTTC.

The genes are TRBV11-2 and TRBJ2-7; D unresolved. Germline CDR1 SGHAT, CDR2 FQNNGV. Trimming pared 5 bases from V and 3 bases from J, leaving 14 bases between. The CDR3 runs 14 residues. CDR3 coding DNA: TGTGCCAGCAGCCCGAACACCGGAGACTACGAGCAGTACTTC. This codes for CASSPNTGDYEQYF.

The V and J genes are TRBV5-4 and TRBJ2-3, with D unclear. Germline-derived CDR1 and CDR2 are SGHNT and YYREEE (reference sequence). Trimming left V 7 bases short and J 6 bases short, with 15 bases between. The CDR3 is 13 amino acids. The CDR3 sequence: CASHLDRLDTQYF. CDR3 DNA: TGTGCCAGCCATTTGGATCGTCTTGATACGCAGTATTTT.

The chain carries TRBV5-1 and TRBJ1-3; TRBD1 matches 8 bases. Losses at the gene ends were 5 bases for V and 7 bases for J; bases not matched to a gene: 14. From germline, CDR1 is SGHRS and CDR2 YFSETQ. The CDR3 is made up of 16 amino acids. CDR3 sequence reads: CASSRGSGGYENTIYF. The CDR3 DNA reads TGCGCCAGCAGTCGTGGGTCAGGGGGCTACGAGAACACCATATATTTT.

The rearrangement joins TRBV28 to TRBJ1-2; TRBD1 agrees at 12 bases. V shed 6 bases and J 4 bases; nucleotides not matched to a gene: 12. CDR1 is MDHEN, CDR2 SYDVKM, per germline. The length of the CDR3 is 17 residues. The CDR3 loop is CASSPGQGAAMGYGYTF. CDR3 sequence (DNA): TGTGCCAGCAGCCCGGGACAGGGGGCCGCTATGGGCTATGGCTACACCTTC.

The chain is built from TRBV19 and TRBJ1-3; D ambiguous. The germline V gene has CDR1 LNHDA and CDR2 SQIVND (reference sequence). Trimming took off 6 bases at V and 6 bases at J, with 12 bases between the two ends. The CDR3 contains 13 residues. CDR3 nucleotides: TGTGCCAGTAGGCGACAATTTGAAAACACCATATATTTT. This translates into CASRRQFENTIYF.